The next 26 T cell receptor beta chains were all read from a single sample in a study of T cell repertoires in cytomegalovirus infection. From the reads, TCRdb called clonotypes with MiXCR, one entry per CDR3 protein. The table includes approximately 990,000 distinct CDR3 sequences, around 30% detected once. The antigens these receptors bind are not known. The specimen comprised cultured CD8+ T cells from PBMCs, sampled from culture after CMV antigen stimulation. The receptors originated from a human donor in good health (CMV status not recorded). Some clones in this sample may be carry-over from other donors' samples.

The sample holds one count of this clonotype. The chain combines TRBV20-1 with TRBJ1-2, with a possible D match to TRBD1 (5 bases). The V gene's germline CDR1 is DFQATT and CDR2 SNEGSKA (reference sequence). The CDR3 is 12 amino acids. V dropped 7 bases and J dropped 8 bases, with 17 bases sitting between them. CDR3 nucleotides: TGCAGTGTTAACCCAGGGTTTAGGGGCTACACCTTC. This sequence encodes CSVNPGFRGYTF.

Notes on this clonotype: Sequence at one end of the junction differs from germline and may be a read error. This rearrangement joins TRBV7-6 to TRBJ2-5, with a tentative D call TRBD2 (6 bases). Germline V lookup: CDR1 SGHVS, CDR2 FNYEAQ. The CDR3 consists of 14 residues. The CDR3 DNA follows: TGTGCCAACAGCTTACAACAGTTGGAGGGGACCCAGTACTTC. Protein product: CANSLQQLEGTQYF.

This clonotype occurred many times. This chain joins TRBV19 and TRBJ2-6; D remains ambiguous. The CDR3 length is 15 residues. CDR1 is LNHDA, CDR2 SQIVND, per germline (reference sequence). V was pared by 8 bases and J by 0 bases, with 11 bases between. This chain's CDR3 is CASSTDGSGANVLTF. CDR3 nucleotides: TGTGCCAGTTCGACGGACGGCTCTGGGGCCAACGTCCTGACTTTC.

Ten or more counts support this clonotype. The chain carries TRBV11-3 and TRBJ2-1; 9 nucleotides agree with TRBD2. J lost 10 bases, V lost 5 bases, and 9 bases had no gene match. The CDR3 runs to 14 residues. Germline assignment: CDR1 SGHNT and CDR2 YENEEA. The CDR3 spells CASSAPGLAYEQFF. CDR3 in DNA: TGTGCCAGCAGCGCACCGGGACTAGCCTACGAGCAGTTCTTC.

This clonotype was found many times. The genes are TRBV7-2 and TRBJ2-1; unclear D gene. The CDR3 has 17 amino acids. Trimming left V 3 bases short and J 3 bases short, with 18 bases between. The germline CDR1 and CDR2 sequences are SGHTA and FQGNSA. CDR3: CASSFPTQGQIYNEQFF. The CDR3 nucleotides read TGTGCCAGCAGCTTCCCAACCCAAGGCCAGATCTACAATGAGCAGTTCTTC.

This chain links TRBV12-3 or TRBV12-4 with TRBJ2-1, with D perhaps given as TRBD1 or TRBD2 (5 bases each). There are 11 residues in the CDR3. V lost 7 bases, J lost 10 bases, and 11 bases lay in between. The CDR3 nucleotides read TGTGCCAGCACCCTGGGGGTAGAGCAGTTCTTC. It codes for CASTLGVEQFF.

V gene TRBV5-1 combines with J gene TRBJ2-1, with 10 bases lining up with TRBD2. The V and J ends lost 0 bases and 10 bases, in that order; junction bases with no gene match: 7. There are 15 residues in the CDR3. Germline lookup yields CDR1 SGHRS and CDR2 YFSETQ. DNA of the CDR3: TGCGCCAGCAGCTTGGAGGCTAGCGGGGGCGCAGAGCAGTTCTTC. It specifies CASSLEASGGAEQFF.

In this sample, this clonotype turned up a few times. The CDR3 reads CASSHGTTGNQPQHF. For the CDR3, the DNA is TGCGCCAGCAGCCACGGCACGACAGGTAATCAGCCCCAGCATTTT. J is TRBJ1-5 and V is TRBV4-1; possibly TRBD1 for D (6 bases). Trimming removed 3 bases at V and 4 bases at J, with 13 bases between. The CDR3 spans 15 residues. CDR1 MGHRA and CDR2 YSYEKL come from the germline V gene.

The chain links TRBV27 to TRBJ1-2; 10 bases fit TRBD1. This CDR3 is built from 15 residues. From germline, CDR1 is MNHEY and CDR2 SMNVEV (reference sequence). Trimming cost V 1 base and J 7 bases; bases outside gene matches: 6. Here the CDR3 reads CASSLLGQGQSGYTF. The CDR3 nucleotides are TGTGCCAGCAGTTTATTGGGACAGGGGCAGAGTGGCTACACCTTC.

The V and J genes are TRBV6-6 and TRBJ1-5, with TRBD1 matching 8 bases. The CDR3 length is 15 residues. The germline V gene encodes CDR1 MNHNY and CDR2 SVGAGI (reference sequence). After removal of 2 bases from V and 6 bases from J, the junction contained 6 bases not matched to a gene. The DNA of the CDR3 is TGTGCCAGCAGTTACAGCTCCCAGGGGGCTCAGCCCCAGCATTTT. Its protein product is CASSYSSQGAQPQHF.

The sample holds many counts of this clonotype. J is TRBJ2-7 and V is TRBV7-2; TRBD2 aligns across 8 bases. V lost 1 base, J lost 3 bases, and 5 bases stayed unmatched. The length of the CDR3 is 15 residues. Germline V CDR1 and CDR2: SGHTA, FQGNSA. CDR3 DNA: TGTGCCAGCAGCTTAGAGGGTAGCGGGGTCTACGAGCAGTACGTC. Translating gives CASSLEGSGVYEQYV.

This clonotype occurred a few times. The chain joins TRBV6-1 to TRBJ1-5; D is ambiguous. The germline V and J ends were trimmed by 7 bases and 0 bases, with 19 bases remaining between them. The CDR3 is 17 amino acids. The germline CDR1 and CDR2 sequences are MNHNS and SASEGT. The CDR3 region is CASTSLSSLYSNQPQHF. The CDR3 DNA reads TGTGCCAGCACCTCCCTTTCCAGTTTATATAGCAATCAGCCCCAGCATTTT.

This clonotype showed up many times. This chain uses TRBV12-3 or TRBV12-4 with TRBJ2-1, with a possible D match to TRBD1 (6 bases). The CDR3 spans 12 residues. V was cut by 5 bases and J by 7 bases, with 9 bases left in between. CDR3 nucleotide sequence: TGTGCCAGCAGTCTCCAGGGGAATGAGCAGTTCTTC. Translation: CASSLQGNEQFF.

This clonotype was counted once. The J gene is TRBJ2-2, the V gene TRBV4-1, with D maybe TRBD2 (6 bases). Germline assignment: CDR1 MGHRA and CDR2 YSYEKL. V was trimmed by 3 bases and J by 7 bases, leaving 18 bases between them. The CDR3 totals 16 residues. The DNA for the CDR3 is TGCGCCAGCAGCCATCCGTCGGGAGCCTCGGGCGGGGAGCTGTTTTTT. This codes for CASSHPSGASGGELFF.

This clonotype was observed at least ten times. The rearrangement joins TRBV25-1 to TRBJ1-2; TRBD1 agrees at 7 bases. The CDR3 consists of 15 residues. Germline CDR1 MGHDK, CDR2 SYGVNS. V trimming: 1 base; J trimming: 0 bases; junction bases outside the gene matches: 2. The CDR3: CASSESGQPNYGYTF. The CDR3 DNA follows: TGTGCCAGCAGTGAATCGGGACAGCCTAACTATGGCTACACCTTC.

This chain joins TRBV5-1 and TRBJ2-7; 7 bases align to TRBD1. The CDR3 is 14 residues long. V lost 0 bases and J lost 7; bases outside the gene matches: 7. Germline V gene data show CDR1 as SGHRS and CDR2 as YFSETQ. CDR3 DNA: TGCGCCAGCAGCTTGGGGCAGGGGGAAGATGAGCAGTACGTC. Protein: CASSLGQGEDEQYV.

This clonotype was seen repeatedly, ten times or more. The chain combines TRBV7-9 with TRBJ2-1, with D possibly being TRBD1 (6 bases). CDR1 is SEHNR and CDR2 is FQNEAQ in the germline V gene (reference sequence). The CDR3 is 15 residues long. The ends were cut back, 5 bases at V and 5 bases at J, with 16 bases in the middle. This CDR3 reads CASSPGARANNEQFF. CDR3 sequence (DNA): TGTGCCAGCAGCCCAGGGGCCCGGGCGAACAATGAGCAGTTCTTC.

The chain uses TRBV13 and TRBJ2-3; no clear D. The CDR3 consists of 16 residues. V was pared by 1 base and J by 2 bases, with 13 bases between. Germline CDR1 reads PRHDT; CDR2 reads FYEKMQ (reference sequence). The CDR3 bases are TGTGCCAGCAGCTTAGCAGGCTTACGAGACACAGATACGCAGTATTTT. Translated, it gives CASSLAGLRDTDTQYF. Variable domain in full (rest from reference TRBV13 and TRBJ2-3): AAGVIQSPRHLIKEKRETATLKCYPIPRHDTVYWYQQGPGQDPQFLISFYEKMQSDKGSIPDRFSAQQFSDYHSELNMSSLELGDSALYFCASSLAGLRDTDTQYFGPGTRLTVL.

A few counts support this clonotype. As DNA, the CDR3 is TGCAGTGCTAGAACGACTAGCGGGGCCACCTACGAGCAGTACGTC. It is translated as CSARTTSGATYEQYV. The rearrangement uses TRBV20-1 and TRBJ2-7; TRBD2 matches 11 bases. CDR1 is DFQATT, CDR2 SNEGSKA, per germline (reference sequence). CDR3 length: 15 amino acids. Trimming took 2 bases from V and 2 from J; bases not matched to a gene: 5.

J is TRBJ2-1 and V is TRBV27; D not certain. V gave up 10 bases and J gave up 7 bases, with 5 bases separating them. The germline CDR1 and CDR2 sequences are MNHEY and SMNVEV (reference sequence). This CDR3 region has 9 residues. CDR3 amino acids: CATGNEQFF. CDR3 DNA sequence: TGTGCCACCGGTAATGAGCAGTTCTTC.

The V and J genes are TRBV13 and TRBJ2-1; TRBD2 matches 8 bases. The germline CDR1 and CDR2 sequences are PRHDT and FYEKMQ (reference sequence). The CDR3 has 12 residues. V dropped 6 bases and J dropped 10; count of bases not matched to a gene: 5. The DNA of the CDR3 is TGTGCCAGCAGTTCGGGGGGGGAAGAGCAGTTCTTC. It yields the protein CASSSGGEEQFF.

This clonotype was found once. The chain links TRBV20-1 to TRBJ2-3, with 15 nucleotides matching TRBD2. J gave up 7 bases and V 3 bases, and 8 bases lay outside the gene matches. CDR3 size: 16 residues. The germline V gene has CDR1 DFQATT and CDR2 SNEGSKA (reference sequence). The CDR3 DNA sequence: TGCAGTGCTAGGGGGACTAGCGGGGGGTACATTTATACGCAGTATTTT. Translation gives CSARGTSGGYIYTQYF.

This clonotype showed up just once. The V and J genes are TRBV7-9 and TRBJ2-3; 12 bases align to TRBD2. The germline V gene has CDR1 SEHNR and CDR2 FQNEAQ (reference sequence). The CDR3 is 17 residues long. With V trimmed by 3 bases and J by 3 bases, 7 bases remained unmatched. This CDR3 is CASSFDLAGGPTDTQYF. In DNA form, the CDR3 reads TGTGCCAGCAGCTTCGATCTAGCGGGGGGGCCAACAGATACGCAGTATTTT. Drawing the rest from reference TRBV7-9 and TRBJ2-3, the complete variable domain is DTGVSQNPRHKITKRGQNVTFRCDPISEHNRLYWYRQTLGQGPEFLTYFQNEAQLEKSRLLSDRFSAERPKGSFSTLEIQRTEQGDSAMYLCASSFDLAGGPTDTQYFGPGTRLTVL.

This clonotype was observed a few times. The gene calls are TRBV27 and TRBJ1-6; 7 bases are a match to TRBD1. After removal of 0 bases from V and 3 bases from J, the junction contained 2 bases not matched to a gene. CDR3 length equals 16 residues. Germline V lookup: CDR1 MNHEY, CDR2 SMNVEV (reference sequence). CDR3 sequence reads: CASSLSGTDYNSPLHF. CDR3 nucleotides: TGTGCCAGCAGTTTATCCGGGACAGACTATAATTCACCCCTCCACTTT.

This clonotype was found many times. The rearrangement joins TRBV7-9 to TRBJ2-1; D might be TRBD1 (5 bases). V dropped 5 bases and J dropped 7 bases, with 21 bases sitting between them. Germline CDR1 reads SEHNR; CDR2 reads FQNEAQ (reference sequence). This CDR3 contains 16 residues. The CDR3 nucleotides are TGTGCCAGCAGCCCCCCTGGGGCTAGGGGTTTAAATGAGCAGTTCTTC. It translates to CASSPPGARGLNEQFF.

The chain carries TRBV7-6 and TRBJ2-3; D may be TRBD2 (5 bases). V lost 5 bases to trimming and J lost 2 bases, with 14 bases between them. CDR3 length: 15 residues. Germline values: CDR1 SGHVS, CDR2 FNYEAQ. DNA for the CDR3: TGTGCCAGCAGCCCCCGACTAAGGGCCACAGATACGCAGTATTTT. Translating gives CASSPRLRATDTQYF.